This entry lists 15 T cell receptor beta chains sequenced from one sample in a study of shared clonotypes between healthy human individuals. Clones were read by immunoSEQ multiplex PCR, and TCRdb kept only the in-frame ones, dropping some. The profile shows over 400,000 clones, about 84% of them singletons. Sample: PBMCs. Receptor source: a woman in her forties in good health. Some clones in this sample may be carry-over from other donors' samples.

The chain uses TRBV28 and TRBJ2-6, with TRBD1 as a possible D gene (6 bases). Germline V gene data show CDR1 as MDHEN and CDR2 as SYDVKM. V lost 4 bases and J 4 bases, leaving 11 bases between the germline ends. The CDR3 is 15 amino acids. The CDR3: CASSSQGSGANVLTF. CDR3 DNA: TGTGCCAGCAGTTCACAGGGCTCGGGGGCCAACGTCCTGACTTTC.

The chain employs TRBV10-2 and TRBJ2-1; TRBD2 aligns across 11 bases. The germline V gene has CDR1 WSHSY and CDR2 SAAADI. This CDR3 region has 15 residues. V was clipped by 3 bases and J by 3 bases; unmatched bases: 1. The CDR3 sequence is CASSEGLAGYNEQFF. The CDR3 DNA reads TGCGCCAGCAGTGAAGGACTAGCGGGCTACAATGAGCAGTTCTTC.

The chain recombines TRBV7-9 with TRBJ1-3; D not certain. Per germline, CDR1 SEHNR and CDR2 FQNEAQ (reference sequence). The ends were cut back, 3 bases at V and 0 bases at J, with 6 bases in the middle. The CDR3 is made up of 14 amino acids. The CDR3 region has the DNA TGTGCCAGCAGCTTGAGTAACTCTGGAAACACCATATATTTT. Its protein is CASSLSNSGNTIYF.

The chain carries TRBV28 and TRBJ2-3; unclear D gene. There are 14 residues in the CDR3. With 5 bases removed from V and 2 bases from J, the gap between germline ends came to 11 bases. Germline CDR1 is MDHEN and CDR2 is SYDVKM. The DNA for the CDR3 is TGTGCCAGCAGTCCCGGACGGTTCACAGATACGCAGTATTTT. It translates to CASSPGRFTDTQYF.

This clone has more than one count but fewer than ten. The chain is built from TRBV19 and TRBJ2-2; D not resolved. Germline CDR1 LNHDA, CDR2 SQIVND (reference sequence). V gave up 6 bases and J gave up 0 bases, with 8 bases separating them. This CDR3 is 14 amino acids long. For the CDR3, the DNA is TGTGCCAGTAGACGCACAGCGAACACCGGGGAGCTGTTTTTT. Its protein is CASRRTANTGELFF.

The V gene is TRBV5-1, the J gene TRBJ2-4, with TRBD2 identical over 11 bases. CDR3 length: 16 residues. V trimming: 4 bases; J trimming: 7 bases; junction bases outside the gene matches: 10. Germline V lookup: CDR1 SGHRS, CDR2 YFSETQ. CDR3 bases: TGCGCCAGCAGCCCAGGACTAGCGGGCTCTCTGAACATTCAGTACTTC. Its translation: CASSPGLAGSLNIQYF.

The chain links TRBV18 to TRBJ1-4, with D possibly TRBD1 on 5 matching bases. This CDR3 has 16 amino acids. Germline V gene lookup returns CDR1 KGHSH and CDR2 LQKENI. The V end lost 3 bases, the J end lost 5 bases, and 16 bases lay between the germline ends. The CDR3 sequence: CASSPLRQHPNEKLFF. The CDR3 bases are TGTGCCAGCTCACCCCTTAGACAGCACCCAAATGAAAAACTGTTTTTT. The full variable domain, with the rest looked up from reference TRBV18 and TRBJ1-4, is NAGVMQNPRHLVRRRGQEARLRCSPMKGHSHVYWYRQLPEEGLKFMVYLQKENIIDESGMPKERFSAEFPKEGPSILRIQQVVRGDSAAYFCASSPLRQHPNEKLFFGSGTQLSVL.

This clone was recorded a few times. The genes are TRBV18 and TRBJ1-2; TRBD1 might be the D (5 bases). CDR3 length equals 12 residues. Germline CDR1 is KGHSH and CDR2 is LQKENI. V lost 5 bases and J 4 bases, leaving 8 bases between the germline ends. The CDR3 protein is CASSSDTYGYTF. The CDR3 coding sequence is TGTGCCAGCTCATCGGACACCTATGGCTACACCTTC. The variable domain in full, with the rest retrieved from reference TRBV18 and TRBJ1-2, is NAGVMQNPRHLVRRRGQEARLRCSPMKGHSHVYWYRQLPEEGLKFMVYLQKENIIDESGMPKERFSAEFPKEGPSILRIQQVVRGDSAAYFCASSSDTYGYTFGSGTRLTVV.

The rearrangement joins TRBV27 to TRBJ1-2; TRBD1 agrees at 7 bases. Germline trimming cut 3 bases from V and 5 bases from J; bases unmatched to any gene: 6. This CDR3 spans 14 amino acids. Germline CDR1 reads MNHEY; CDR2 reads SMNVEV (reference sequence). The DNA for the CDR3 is TGTGCCAGCAGTTTCGGTGAGGGGGCATATGGCTACACCTTC. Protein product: CASSFGEGAYGYTF.

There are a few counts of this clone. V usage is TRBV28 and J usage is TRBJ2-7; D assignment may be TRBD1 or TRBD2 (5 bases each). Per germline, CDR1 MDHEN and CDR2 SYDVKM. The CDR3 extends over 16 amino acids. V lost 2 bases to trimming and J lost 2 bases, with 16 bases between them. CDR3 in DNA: TGTGCCAGCAGTTTAAGGTCCGGGACCAGCCCCTACGAGCAGTACTTC. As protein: CASSLRSGTSPYEQYF.

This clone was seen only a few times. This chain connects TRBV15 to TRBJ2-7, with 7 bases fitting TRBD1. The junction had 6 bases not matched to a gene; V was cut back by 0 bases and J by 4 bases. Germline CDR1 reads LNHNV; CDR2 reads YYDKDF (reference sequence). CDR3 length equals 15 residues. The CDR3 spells CATSRDEGQLYEQYF. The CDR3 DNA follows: TGTGCCACCAGCAGAGATGAGGGACAGTTATACGAGCAGTACTTC.

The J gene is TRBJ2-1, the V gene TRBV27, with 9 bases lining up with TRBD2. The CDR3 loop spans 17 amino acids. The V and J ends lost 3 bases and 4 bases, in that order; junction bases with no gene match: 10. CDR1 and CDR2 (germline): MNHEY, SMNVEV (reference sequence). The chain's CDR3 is CASSFTIAGDWYNEQFF. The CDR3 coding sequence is TGTGCCAGCAGTTTTACTATAGCGGGAGATTGGTACAATGAGCAGTTCTTC.

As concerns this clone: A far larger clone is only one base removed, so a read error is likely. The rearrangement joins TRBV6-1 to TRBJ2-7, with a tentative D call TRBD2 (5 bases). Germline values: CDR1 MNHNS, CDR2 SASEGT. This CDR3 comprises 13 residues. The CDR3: CASRSLGDYGQYF. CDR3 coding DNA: TGTGCCAGCAGAAGCCTTGGAGACTACGGGCAGTACTTC.

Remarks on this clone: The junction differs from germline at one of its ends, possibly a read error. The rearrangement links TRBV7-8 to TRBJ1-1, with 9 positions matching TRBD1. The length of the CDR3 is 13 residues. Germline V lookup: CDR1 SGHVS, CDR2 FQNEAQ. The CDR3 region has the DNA TGTGCCAGCAACTTACAGGGGGCCAATGAAGCTTTCTTT. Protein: CASNLQGANEAFF. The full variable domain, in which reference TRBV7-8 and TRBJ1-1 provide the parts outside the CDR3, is GAGVSQSPRYKVAKRGQDVALRCDPISGHVSLFWYQQALGQGPEFLTYFQNEAQLDKSGLPSDRFFAERPEGSVSTLKIQRTQQEDSAVYLCASNLQGANEAFFGQGTRLTVV.

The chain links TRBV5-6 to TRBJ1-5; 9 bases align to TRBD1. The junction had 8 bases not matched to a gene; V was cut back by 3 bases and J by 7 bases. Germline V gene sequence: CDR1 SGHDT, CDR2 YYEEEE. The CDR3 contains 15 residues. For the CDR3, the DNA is TGTGCCAGCAGCTCTTACAGGGGGCAGGGCCAGCCCCAGCATTTT. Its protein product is CASSSYRGQGQPQHF. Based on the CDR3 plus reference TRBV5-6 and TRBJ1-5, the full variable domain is DAGVTQSPTHLIKTRGQQVTLRCSPKSGHDTVSWYQQALGQGPQFIFQYYEEEERQRGNFPDRFSGHQFPNYSSELNVNALLLGDSALYLCASSSYRGQGQPQHFGDGTRLSIL.